This T cell receptor (beta chain) was sequenced for a study of beta chain features in type 1 diabetes. Since all of the isolated RNA was reverse transcribed, expressed TCRB transcripts were what got sequenced. Using immunoSEQ multiplex PCR, the repertoire was profiled, and TCRdb retains in-frame clones only, with some absent. The profile covers 100,000 to 150,000 clones, with around 8.8% appearing a single time and under 0.9% taken by the ten largest. The study, taken as a whole, reports: In every one of the four CD4+ subsets, TCRB CDR3s were moderately but significantly shorter in Type 1 diabetes patients.

CDR1 and CDR2 (germline): SNHLY, FYNNEI. After removal of 6 bases from V and 1 base from J, the junction contained 2 bases not matched to a gene. There are 13 residues in the CDR3. Concerning this clone itself: What it binds is not known.

Sequencing was done on a sample of central memory CD4+ T cells from blood. The rearrangement uses TRBV2 and TRBJ2-5, with 7 bases aligning to TRBD1. The sequence came from a man under 40 with type 1 diabetes. The CDR3: CASSRDSQETQYF. The CDR3 coding sequence is TGTGCCAGCAGCCGGGACAGCCAAGAGACCCAGTACTTC.